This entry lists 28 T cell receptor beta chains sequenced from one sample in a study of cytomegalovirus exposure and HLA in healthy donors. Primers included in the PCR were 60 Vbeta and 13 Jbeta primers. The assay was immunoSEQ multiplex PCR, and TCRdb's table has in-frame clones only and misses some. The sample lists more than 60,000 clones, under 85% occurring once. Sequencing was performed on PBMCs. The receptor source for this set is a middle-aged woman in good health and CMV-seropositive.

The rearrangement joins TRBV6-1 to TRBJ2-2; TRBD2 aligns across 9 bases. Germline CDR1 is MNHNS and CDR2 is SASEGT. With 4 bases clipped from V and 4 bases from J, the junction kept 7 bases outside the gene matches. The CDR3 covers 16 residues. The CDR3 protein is CASSGRAGGPTGELFF. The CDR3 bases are TGTGCCAGCAGTGGGAGGGCGGGGGGGCCCACCGGGGAGCTGTTTTTT.

The CDR3 loop is CASSLARGNNEQFF. CDR3 bases: TGTGCCAGTAGTTTGGCACGGGGGAACAATGAGCAGTTCTTC. V and J are TRBV19 and TRBJ2-1; the D gene is possibly TRBD2 (6 bases). Germline CDR1 reads LNHDA; CDR2 reads SQIVND (reference sequence). Trimming took 5 bases from V and 5 from J, leaving 13 bases between them. CDR3 length: 14 amino acids.

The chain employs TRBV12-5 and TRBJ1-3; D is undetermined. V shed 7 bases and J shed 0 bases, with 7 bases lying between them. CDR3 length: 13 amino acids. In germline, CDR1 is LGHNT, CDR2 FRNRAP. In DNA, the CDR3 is TGTGCTAGTGCGGGAAGCTCTGGAAACACCATATATTTT. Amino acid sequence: CASAGSSGNTIYF.

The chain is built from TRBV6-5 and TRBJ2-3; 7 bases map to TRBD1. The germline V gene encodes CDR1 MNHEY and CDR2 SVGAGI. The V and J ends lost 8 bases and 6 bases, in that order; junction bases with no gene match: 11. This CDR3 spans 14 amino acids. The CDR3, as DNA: TGTGCCAGCCGTAGGACAGGTGGTACGGATACGCAGTATTTT. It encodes CASRRTGGTDTQYF.

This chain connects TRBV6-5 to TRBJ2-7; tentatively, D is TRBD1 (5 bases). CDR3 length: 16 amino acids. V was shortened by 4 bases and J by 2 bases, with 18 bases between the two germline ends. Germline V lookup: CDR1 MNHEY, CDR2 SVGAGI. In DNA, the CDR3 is TGTGCCAGCAGTTCCTTTACGACAGTCTCGACCTACGAGCAGTACTTC. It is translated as CASSSFTTVSTYEQYF.

Here the CDR3 reads CASSLRIGQATSYEQYF. The CDR3 DNA sequence: TGTGCCAGCAGCTTACGGATCGGACAGGCCACCTCCTACGAGCAGTACTTC. The rearrangement uses TRBV27 and TRBJ2-7; 7 nucleotides match TRBD1. Per germline, CDR1 MNHEY and CDR2 SMNVEV (reference sequence). V gave up 6 bases and J gave up 0 bases; unmatched junction bases: 14. This CDR3 is 17 amino acids long.

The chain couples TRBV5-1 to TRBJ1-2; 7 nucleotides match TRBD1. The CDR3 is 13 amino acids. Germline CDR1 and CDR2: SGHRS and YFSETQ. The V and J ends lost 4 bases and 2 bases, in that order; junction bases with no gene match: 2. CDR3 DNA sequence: TGCGCCAGCAGCCCGGGACAGAACTATGGCTACACCTTC. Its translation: CASSPGQNYGYTF.

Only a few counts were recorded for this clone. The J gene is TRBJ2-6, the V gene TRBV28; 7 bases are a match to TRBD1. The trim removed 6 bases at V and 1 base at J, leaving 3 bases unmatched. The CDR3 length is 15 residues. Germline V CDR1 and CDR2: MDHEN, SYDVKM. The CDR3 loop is CASRGGESGANVLTF. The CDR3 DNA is TGTGCCAGCAGAGGGGGCGAGTCTGGGGCCAACGTCCTGACTTTC.

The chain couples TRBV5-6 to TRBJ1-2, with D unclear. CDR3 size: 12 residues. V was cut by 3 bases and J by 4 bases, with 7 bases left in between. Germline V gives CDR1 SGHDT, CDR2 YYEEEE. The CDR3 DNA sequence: TGTGCCAGCAGCTCCCTAGGCTATGGCTACACCTTC. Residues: CASSSLGYGYTF.

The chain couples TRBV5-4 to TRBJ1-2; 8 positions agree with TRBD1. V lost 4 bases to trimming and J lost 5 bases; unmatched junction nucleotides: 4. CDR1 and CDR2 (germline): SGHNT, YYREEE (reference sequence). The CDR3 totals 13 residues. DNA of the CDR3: TGTGCCAGCAGCACGACAGGGGTGTATGGCTACACCTTC. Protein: CASSTTGVYGYTF.

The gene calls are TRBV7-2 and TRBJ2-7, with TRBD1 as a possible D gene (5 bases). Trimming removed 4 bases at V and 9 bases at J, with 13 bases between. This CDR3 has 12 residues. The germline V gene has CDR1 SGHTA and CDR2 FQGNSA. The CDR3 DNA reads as TGTGCCAGCAGCTCCGGACATCCGGCGCAGTACTTC. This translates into CASSSGHPAQYF.

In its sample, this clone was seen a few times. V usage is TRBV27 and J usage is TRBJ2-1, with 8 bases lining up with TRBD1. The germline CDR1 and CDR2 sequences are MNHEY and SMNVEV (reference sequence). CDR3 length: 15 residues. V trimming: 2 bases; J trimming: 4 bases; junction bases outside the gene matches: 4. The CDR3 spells CASSLQGALYNEQFF. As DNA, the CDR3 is TGTGCCAGCAGTTTACAGGGGGCGCTTTACAATGAGCAGTTCTTC.

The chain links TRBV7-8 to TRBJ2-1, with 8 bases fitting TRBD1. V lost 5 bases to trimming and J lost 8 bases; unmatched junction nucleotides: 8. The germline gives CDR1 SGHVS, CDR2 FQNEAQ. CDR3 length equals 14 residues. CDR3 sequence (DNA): TGTGCCAGCAGCGCGCGGGACAGGCTACATGAGCAGTTCTTC. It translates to CASSARDRLHEQFF.

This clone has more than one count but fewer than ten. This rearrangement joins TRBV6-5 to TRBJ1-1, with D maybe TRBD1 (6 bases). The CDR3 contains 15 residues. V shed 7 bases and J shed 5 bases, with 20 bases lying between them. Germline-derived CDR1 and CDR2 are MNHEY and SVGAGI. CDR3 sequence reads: CASNPSRGAGTEAFF. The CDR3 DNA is TGTGCCAGCAATCCCTCACGGGGGGCCGGAACTGAAGCTTTCTTT.

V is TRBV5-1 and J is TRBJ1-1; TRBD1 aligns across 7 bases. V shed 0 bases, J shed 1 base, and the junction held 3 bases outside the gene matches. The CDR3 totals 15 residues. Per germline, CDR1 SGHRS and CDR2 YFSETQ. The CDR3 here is CASSLGGTENTEAFF. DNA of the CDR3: TGCGCCAGCAGCTTGGGGGGGACAGAGAACACTGAAGCTTTCTTT.

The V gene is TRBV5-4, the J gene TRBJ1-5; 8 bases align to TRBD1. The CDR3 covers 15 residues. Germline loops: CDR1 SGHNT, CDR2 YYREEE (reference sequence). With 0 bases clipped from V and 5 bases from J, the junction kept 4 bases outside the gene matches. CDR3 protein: CASSLEAGGDQPQHF. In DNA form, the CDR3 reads TGTGCCAGCAGCTTGGAGGCAGGGGGCGATCAGCCCCAGCATTTT.

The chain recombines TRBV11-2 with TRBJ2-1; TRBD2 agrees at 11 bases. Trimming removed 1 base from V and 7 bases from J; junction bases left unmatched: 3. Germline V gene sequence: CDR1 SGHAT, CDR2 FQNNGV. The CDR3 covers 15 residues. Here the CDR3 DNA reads TGTGCCAGCAGCTTAGCTAGCGGGGGGATGAATGAGCAGTTCTTC. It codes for CASSLASGGMNEQFF. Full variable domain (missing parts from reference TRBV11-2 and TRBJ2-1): EAGVAQSPRYKIIEKRQSVAFWCNPISGHATLYWYQQILGQGPKLLIQFQNNGVVDDSQLPKDRFSAERLKGVDSTLKIQPAKLEDSAVYLCASSLASGGMNEQFFGPGTRLTVL.

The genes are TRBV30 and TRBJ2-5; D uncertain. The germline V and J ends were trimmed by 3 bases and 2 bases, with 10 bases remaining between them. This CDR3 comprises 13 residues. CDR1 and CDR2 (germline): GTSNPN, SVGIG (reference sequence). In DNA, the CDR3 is TGTGCCTGGAGGACGACTGCACAAGAGACCCAGTACTTC. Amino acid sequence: CAWRTTAQETQYF.

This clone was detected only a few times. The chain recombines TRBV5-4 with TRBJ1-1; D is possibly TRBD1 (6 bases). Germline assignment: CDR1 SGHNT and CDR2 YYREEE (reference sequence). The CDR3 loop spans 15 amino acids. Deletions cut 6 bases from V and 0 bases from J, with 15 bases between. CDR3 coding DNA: TGTGCCAGCAAAACCGGGGACAACCTGAACACTGAAGCTTTCTTT. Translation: CASKTGDNLNTEAFF.

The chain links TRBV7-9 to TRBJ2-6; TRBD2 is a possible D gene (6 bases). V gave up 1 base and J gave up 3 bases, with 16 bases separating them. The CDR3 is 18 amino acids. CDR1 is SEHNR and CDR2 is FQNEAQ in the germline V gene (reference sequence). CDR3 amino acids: CASSLVRLGTGGANVLTF. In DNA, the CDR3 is TGTGCCAGCAGCTTAGTTCGACTAGGGACTGGTGGGGCCAACGTCCTGACTTTC.

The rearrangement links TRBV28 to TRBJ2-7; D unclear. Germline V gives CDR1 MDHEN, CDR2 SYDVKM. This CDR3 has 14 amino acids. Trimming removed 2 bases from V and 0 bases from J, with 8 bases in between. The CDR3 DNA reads TGTGCCAGCAGTTTAACCCACTTCTCCTACGAGCAGTACTTC. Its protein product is CASSLTHFSYEQYF.

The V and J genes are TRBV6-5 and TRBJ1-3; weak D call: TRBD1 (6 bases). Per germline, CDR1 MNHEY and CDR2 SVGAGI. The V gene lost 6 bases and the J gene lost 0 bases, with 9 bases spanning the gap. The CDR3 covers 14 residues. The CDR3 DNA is TGTGCCAGCAGGACAGGTAGCTCTGGAAACACCATATATTTT. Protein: CASRTGSSGNTIYF.

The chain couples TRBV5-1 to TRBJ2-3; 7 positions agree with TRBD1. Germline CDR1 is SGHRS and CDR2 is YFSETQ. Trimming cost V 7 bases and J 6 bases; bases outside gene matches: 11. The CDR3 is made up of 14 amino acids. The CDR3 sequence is CASGIKGGADTQYF. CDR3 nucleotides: TGCGCCAGCGGGATAAAAGGGGGCGCCGATACGCAGTATTTT. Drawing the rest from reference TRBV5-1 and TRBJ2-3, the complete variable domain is KAGVTQTPRYLIKTRGQQVTLSCSPISGHRSVSWYQQTPGQGLQFLFEYFSETQRNKGNFPGRFSGRQFSNSRSEMNVSTLELGDSALYLCASGIKGGADTQYFGPGTRLTVL.

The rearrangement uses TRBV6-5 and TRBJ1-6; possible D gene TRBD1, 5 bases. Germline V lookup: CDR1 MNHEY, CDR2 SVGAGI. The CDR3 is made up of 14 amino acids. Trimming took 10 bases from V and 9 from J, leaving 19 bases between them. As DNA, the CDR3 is TGTGCCACCCGGGACCCCCAGGAGGGTTCACCCCTCCACTTT. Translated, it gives CATRDPQEGSPLHF.

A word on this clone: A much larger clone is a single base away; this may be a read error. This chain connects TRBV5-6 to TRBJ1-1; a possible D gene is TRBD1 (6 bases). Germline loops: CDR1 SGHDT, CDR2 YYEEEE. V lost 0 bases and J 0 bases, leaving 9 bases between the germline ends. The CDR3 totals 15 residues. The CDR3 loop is CASSLDAGVNTEAFF. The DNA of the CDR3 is TGTGCCAGCAGCTTGGACGCAGGGGTGAACACTGAAGCTTTCTTT.

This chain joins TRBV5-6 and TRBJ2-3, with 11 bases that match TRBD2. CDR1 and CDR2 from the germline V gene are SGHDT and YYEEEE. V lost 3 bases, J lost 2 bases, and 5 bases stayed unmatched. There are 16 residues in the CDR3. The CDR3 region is CASSYPTSGDTDTQYF. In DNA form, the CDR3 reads TGTGCCAGCAGCTACCCGACTAGCGGGGACACAGATACGCAGTATTTT.

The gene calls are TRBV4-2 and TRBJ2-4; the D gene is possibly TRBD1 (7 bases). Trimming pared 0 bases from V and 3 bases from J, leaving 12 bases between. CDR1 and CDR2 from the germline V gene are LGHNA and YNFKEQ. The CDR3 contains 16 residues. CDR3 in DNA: TGTGCCAGCAGCCAAGAAGGAGGGGGCGGCAAAAACATTCAGTACTTC. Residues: CASSQEGGGGKNIQYF.

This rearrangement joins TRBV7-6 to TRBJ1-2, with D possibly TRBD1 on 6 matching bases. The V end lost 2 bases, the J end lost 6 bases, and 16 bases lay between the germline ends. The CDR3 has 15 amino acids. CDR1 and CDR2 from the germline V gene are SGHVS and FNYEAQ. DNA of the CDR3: TGTGCCAGCAGCTTACTCGCGGGGGCCGAGGATGGCTACACCTTC. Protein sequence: CASSLLAGAEDGYTF.